Sequencing of this T cell receptor (beta chain) was carried out in a study of blood T cells in healthy people across ages. Across the study: When template switching was applied, about one barcoded beta molecule was captured per two T cells.

Primed by a sample-barcoded 5' primer and a J-beta primer mix, a second PCR proceeded for about 6 to 12 cycles. All cDNA molecules were each tagged by a template-switch adaptor with 12 random nucleotides. Every individual sample yielded 2.5 million or more paired-end reads (each containing CDR3). TCRdb re-called the 5' RACE reads with MiXCR, one entry per CDR3 protein. Here the sample spans 1.4 million or so distinct CDR3 sequences, 40% to 45% being singletons. Study-level results: Naive T cell percentage and TCR beta diversity correlated strongly.

This clonotype was seen a handful of times. What it binds is unknown. There are 13 residues in the CDR3. The V and J ends lost 5 bases and 5 bases respectively, with 14 bases between them. CDR1 is DFQATT and CDR2 is SNEGSKA in the germline V gene (reference sequence). The source material was blood. The sequence was collected from a woman aged 18-35 years in good health. This chain joins TRBV20-1 and TRBJ2-3; D gene unclear. This CDR3 reads CSAPPEGVDTQYF. The CDR3 bases are TGCAGTGCTCCTCCTGAAGGTGTAGATACGCAGTATTTT.